This entry features one TCR beta chain sequence. No antigen is known for it. This CDR3 has 16 amino acids. Germline lookup yields CDR1 MNHEY and CDR2 SMNVEV (reference sequence). After removal of 1 base from V and 3 bases from J, the junction contained 6 bases not matched to a gene. Based on a CD8+CD4-CCR7+CD45RA+ profile, naive CD8 T cells were sorted. TCRdb ran MiXCR on the PCR reads and lists one entry per CDR3 protein. The table has some 580,000 distinct CDR3 sequences, approximately 24% seen once. This sample is drawn from a study of molecular identifiers for immune sequencing clone quantification. Study-level information: The replicates split RNA from around 18,000 or 91,000 naive CD8 cells five ways and sequenced four. Study-wide points: Identical TCR molecules that share a barcode could lead to an underestimation of highly expanded clone sizes. Naive cells had under 1% of molecules in clones above 20 RNA copies, effectors over 99%.

The sample was naive CD8+ T cells from blood, with Jurkat cell RNA spiked in. Subset noted: FACS-sorted CD8+CD4-CCR7+CD45RA+ naive T cells. This sequence joins TRBV27 and TRBJ2-5; TRBD2 agrees at 9 bases. This receptor was taken from a human donor in good health. Some libraries in this study had Jurkat cell RNA spiked in. The CDR3 here is CASSLWAGGPKETQYF. The CDR3 bases are TGTGCCAGCAGTTTATGGGCGGGAGGGCCGAAAGAGACCCAGTACTTC.